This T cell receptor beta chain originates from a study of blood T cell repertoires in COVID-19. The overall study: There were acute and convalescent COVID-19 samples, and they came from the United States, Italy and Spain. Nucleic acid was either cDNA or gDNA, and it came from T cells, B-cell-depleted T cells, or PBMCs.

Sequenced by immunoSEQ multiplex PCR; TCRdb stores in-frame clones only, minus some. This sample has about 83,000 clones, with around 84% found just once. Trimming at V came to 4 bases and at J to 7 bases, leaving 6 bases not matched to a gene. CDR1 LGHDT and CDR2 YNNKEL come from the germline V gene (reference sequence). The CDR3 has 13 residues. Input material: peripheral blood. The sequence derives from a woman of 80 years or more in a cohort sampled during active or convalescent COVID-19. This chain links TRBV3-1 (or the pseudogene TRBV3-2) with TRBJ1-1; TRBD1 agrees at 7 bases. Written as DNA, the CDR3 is TGTGCCAGCAGCCCGGGACAGCAATTTGAAGCTTTCTTT. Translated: CASSPGQQFEAFF.